A selection of T cell receptor beta chains follows, all from one sample in a study of blood T cell repertoires in COVID-19. Clones were sequenced by immunoSEQ multiplex PCR, and TCRdb holds only the in-frame ones, with some missing. The sample includes about 350,000 clones, about 90% of them seen just once. The source material was PBMCs or T cells enriched from blood (not recorded which). These receptors came from a woman between 25 and 40 years old who had recovered from COVID-19. The CDR3 runs from the conserved cysteine through the conserved F or W. D genes are given only for firm matches.

d_call j_call v_call cdr3_aa
TRBD2 TRBJ2-5 TRBV29-1 CSVPSGGHQETQYF
- TRBJ1-5 TRBV6-5 CASSSYRARGQPQHF
TRBD2 TRBJ2-3 TRBV9 CASSPDRAGGDTQYF
TRBD1 TRBJ1-4 TRBV5-6 CASSRRQGGTEKLFF
TRBD1 TRBJ1-1 TRBV29-1 CSVGQGDTEAFF
TRBD1 TRBJ2-3 TRBV25-1 CASSRTGGTDTQYF
- TRBJ1-1 TRBV9 CASSAIQGQTEAFF
- TRBJ1-4 TRBV2 CASSDFNEKLFF
- TRBJ1-1 TRBV6-2/TRBV6-3 CASSSFTSGAGEAFF
- TRBJ1-1 TRBV6-5 CASTPAGGSVEAFF
TRBD2 TRBJ2-1 TRBV3-1/TRBV3-2 CASSQRPGTSGGPAEQFF
TRBD1 TRBJ2-3 TRBV13 CASSLWDRGSDTQYF
- TRBJ2-7 TRBV12-3/TRBV12-4 CASSLEETYEQYF
- TRBJ1-5 TRBV10-3 CAISDGGGNQPQHF
- TRBJ1-4 TRBV28 CASSNGQSNEKLFF
- TRBJ2-5 TRBV24-1 CATSDSRDGETQYF
- TRBJ1-5 TRBV18 CASSASGFRGNQPQHF
- TRBJ2-6 TRBV6-5 CASSYRGSGANVLTF
- TRBJ1-3 TRBV7-2 CASSLGPGSGNTIYF
TRBD1 TRBJ1-4 TRBV3-1/TRBV3-2 CASSPNRGTNEKLFF
- TRBJ1-2 TRBV28 CATTLYRGAGGYTF
TRBD1 TRBJ1-6 TRBV6-5 CASSLGTGVNSPLHF
- TRBJ2-1 TRBV6-1 CASSEVSRGSNEQFF
- TRBJ2-3 TRBV6-5 CASRQDTQYF
- TRBJ1-2 TRBV24-1 CATSDFRQGEGYTF
TRBD1 TRBJ2-7 TRBV18 CASSQAGTGGEYEQYF
TRBD1 TRBJ1-2 TRBV7-2 CASSLRTTGTGDGYTF
TRBD1 TRBJ2-7 TRBV11-2 CASSLDLGTVYEQYF
TRBD1 TRBJ1-3 TRBV7-8 CASSLQGAQGNTIYF
TRBD1 TRBJ2-1 TRBV24-1 CATSDSDRAIPNEQFF
- TRBJ2-1 TRBV13 CASSLPMTPNEQFF
- TRBJ1-2 TRBV2 CASSFDGGGYTF
TRBD1 TRBJ2-1 TRBV6-4 CASSPGWTGRYNEQFF
- TRBJ2-7 TRBV15 CATSRDRSRGNEQYF
TRBD2 TRBJ2-5 TRBV7-2 CASYPSGTSGGGTPETQYF
TRBD2 TRBJ2-1 TRBV28 CASNRGLAGNEQFF
- TRBJ1-1 TRBV4-1 CASSQDPGFVLNTEAFF
- TRBJ2-1 TRBV5-1 CASSKSGGQYNEQFF
- TRBJ1-3 TRBV6-1 CASSEAPGSSGNTIYF
- TRBJ2-3 TRBV19 CASSIGLELNTQYF
- TRBJ2-1 TRBV11-2 CASRPGQSSYNEQFF
- TRBJ1-5 TRBV25-1 CASSDLGASNQPQHF
- TRBJ2-5 TRBV5-1 CASSRGNVGEETQYF
TRBD1 TRBJ2-1 TRBV5-5 CASSPDRGGNNEQFF
- TRBJ2-5 TRBV11-2 CASSSLRGYQETQYF
TRBD1 TRBJ2-7 TRBV6-5 CASSRGTGDFYEQYF
- TRBJ2-3 TRBV10-2 CASSEMAGNTDTQYF